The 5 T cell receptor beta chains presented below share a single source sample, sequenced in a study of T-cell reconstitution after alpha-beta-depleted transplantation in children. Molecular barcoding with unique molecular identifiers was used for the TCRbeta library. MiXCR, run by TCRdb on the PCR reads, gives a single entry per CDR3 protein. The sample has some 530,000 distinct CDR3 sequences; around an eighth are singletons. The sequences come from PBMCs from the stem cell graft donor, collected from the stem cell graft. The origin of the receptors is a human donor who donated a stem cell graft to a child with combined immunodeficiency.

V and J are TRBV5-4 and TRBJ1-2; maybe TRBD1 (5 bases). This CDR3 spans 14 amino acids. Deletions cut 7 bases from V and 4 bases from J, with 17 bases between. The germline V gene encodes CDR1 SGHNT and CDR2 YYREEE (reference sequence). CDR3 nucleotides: TGTGCCAGCGCGCGGGACCTAAATTCCTATGGCTACACCTTC. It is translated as CASARDLNSYGYTF.

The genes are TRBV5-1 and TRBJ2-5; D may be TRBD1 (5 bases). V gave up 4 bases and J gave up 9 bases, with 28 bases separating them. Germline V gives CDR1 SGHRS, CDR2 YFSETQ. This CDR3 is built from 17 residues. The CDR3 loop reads CASSAHTAGPTRLAQYF. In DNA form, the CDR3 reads TGCGCCAGCAGCGCCCACACGGCAGGGCCCACGAGGTTAGCCCAGTACTTC.

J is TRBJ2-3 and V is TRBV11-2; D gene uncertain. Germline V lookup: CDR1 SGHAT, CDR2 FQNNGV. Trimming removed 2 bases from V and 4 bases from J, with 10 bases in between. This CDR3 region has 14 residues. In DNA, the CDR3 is TGTGCCAGCAGCTTAAAAGGTCGGGCAGATACGCAGTATTTT. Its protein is CASSLKGRADTQYF.

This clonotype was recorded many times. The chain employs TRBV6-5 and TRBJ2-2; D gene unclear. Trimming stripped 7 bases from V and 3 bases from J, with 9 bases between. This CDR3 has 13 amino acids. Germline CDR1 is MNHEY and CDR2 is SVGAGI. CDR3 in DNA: TGTGCCAGCATCCGCTTGTACACCGGGGAGCTGTTTTTT. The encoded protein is CASIRLYTGELFF.

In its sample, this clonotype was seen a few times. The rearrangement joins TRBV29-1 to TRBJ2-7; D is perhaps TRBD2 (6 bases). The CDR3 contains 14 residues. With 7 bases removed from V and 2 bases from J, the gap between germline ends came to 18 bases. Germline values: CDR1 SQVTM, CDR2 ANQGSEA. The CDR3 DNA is TGCAGCGATCGGTTAGCGGCTGATCCCTACGAGCAGTACTTC. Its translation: CSDRLAADPYEQYF.